The TCR beta chain described here comes from a study of blood T cell repertoires in COVID-19. As for the study in general: From T cells, B-cell-depleted T cells, or PBMCs came the material, which was cDNA or gDNA.

There are 16 residues in the CDR3. Germline CDR1 is SGHRS and CDR2 is YFSETQ. V lost 2 bases, J lost 7 bases, and 19 bases lay in between. In the authors' methods: Reference gene primer amplification in the assay estimated nucleated cell counts. Sequencing used immunoSEQ multiplex PCR; TCRdb keeps in-frame clones, though not all of them. Clonal size and the V and J genes are those of that table, whereas D and trimming came from the DNA. This table has over 150,000 clones, less than 90% appearing once. The V and J genes are TRBV5-1 and TRBJ2-4, with D perhaps TRBD1 (6 bases). Sequencing was performed on peripheral blood. The sequence derives from a man aged 18 to 29 with active or convalescent COVID-19. DNA for the CDR3: TGCGCCAGCAGCTTTACCGGGACAAGAAATTTGAACATTCAGTACTTC. Amino acid sequence: CASSFTGTRNLNIQYF.